The 8 T cell receptor beta chains given below trace back to one sample, sequenced in a study of blood T cell repertoires in COVID-19. Profiled with immunoSEQ multiplex PCR; TCRdb holds only in-frame clones, not every one. Of approximately 260,000 clones in the sample, approximately 86% were seen once. Source material: PBMCs or T cells enriched from blood (not recorded which). The receptors come from a woman aged 40 to 50 with acute COVID-19.

This clone has a single count. The chain couples TRBV2 to TRBJ2-1; 10 positions match TRBD1. Germline V lookup: CDR1 SNHLY, CDR2 FYNNEI. The ends lost 7 bases at V and 9 bases at J; junction bases unmatched: 9. The CDR3 runs to 14 residues. CDR3 residues: CASTLRDRGGEQFF. CDR3 DNA sequence: TGTGCCAGCACTCTTCGGGACAGGGGAGGTGAGCAGTTCTTC.

V and J are TRBV2 and TRBJ2-2, with D hard to call. V was trimmed by 3 bases and J by 1 base, leaving 6 bases between them. The V gene's germline CDR1 is SNHLY and CDR2 FYNNEI. The CDR3 covers 14 residues. This chain's CDR3 is CASSESRNTGELFF. The DNA of the CDR3 is TGTGCCAGCAGTGAGTCGCGGAACACCGGGGAGCTGTTTTTT.

This clone was observed a few times. V usage is TRBV5-1 and J usage is TRBJ2-1; 8 bases match TRBD2. The germline CDR1 and CDR2 sequences are SGHRS and YFSETQ. The ends lost 4 bases at V and 10 bases at J; junction bases unmatched: 4. CDR3 length equals 12 residues. DNA of the CDR3: TGCGCCAGCAGCACAGGACTAGCCGAGCAGTTCTTC. Its translation is CASSTGLAEQFF.

The genes are TRBV9 and TRBJ2-5; D gene unclear. Trimming stripped 4 bases from V and 2 bases from J, with 12 bases between. This CDR3 comprises 14 residues. CDR1 SGDLS and CDR2 YYNGEE come from the germline V gene. The CDR3 sequence is CASSPSGAQETQYF. Written as DNA, the CDR3 is TGTGCCAGCAGCCCTTCCGGAGCTCAAGAGACCCAGTACTTC.

The chain couples TRBV6-5 to TRBJ1-2; tentative D call: TRBD1 (5 bases). CDR3 length: 12 amino acids. Germline V gives CDR1 MNHEY, CDR2 SVGAGI. The V end lost 6 bases, the J end lost 8 bases, and 13 bases lay between the germline ends. CDR3 sequence reads: CASSSDRNGYTF. CDR3 bases: TGTGCCAGCAGCTCTGACAGAAACGGCTACACCTTC.

V is TRBV7-3 and J is TRBJ2-7; D might be TRBD2 (6 bases). V was clipped by 5 bases and J by 5 bases, with 10 bases between them. The germline V gene encodes CDR1 SGHTA and CDR2 FQGTGA. The CDR3 consists of 12 residues. CDR3 protein: CASSPGGNEQYF. The CDR3 DNA follows: TGTGCCAGCAGCCCCGGAGGGAACGAGCAGTACTTC.

The gene calls are TRBV13 and TRBJ2-7, with 10 bases identical to TRBD2. CDR1 is PRHDT, CDR2 FYEKMQ, per germline (reference sequence). The CDR3 has 15 amino acids. The junction had 6 bases not matched to a gene; V was cut back by 5 bases and J by 2 bases. The CDR3 DNA reads as TGTGCCAGCAGCCACGGGACTAGCGTTCCCTACGAGCAGTACTTC. Translated: CASSHGTSVPYEQYF.

The chain joins TRBV15 to TRBJ2-2, with D maybe TRBD2 (6 bases). CDR1 is LNHNV, CDR2 YYDKDF, per germline (reference sequence). Trimming cost V 1 base and J 1 base, with 13 bases left between them. The CDR3 loop spans 17 amino acids. The CDR3 bases are TGTGCCACCAGCAGAGTCAGAGCGGGCGGGAACACCGGGGAGCTGTTTTTT. Its protein product is CATSRVRAGGNTGELFF.